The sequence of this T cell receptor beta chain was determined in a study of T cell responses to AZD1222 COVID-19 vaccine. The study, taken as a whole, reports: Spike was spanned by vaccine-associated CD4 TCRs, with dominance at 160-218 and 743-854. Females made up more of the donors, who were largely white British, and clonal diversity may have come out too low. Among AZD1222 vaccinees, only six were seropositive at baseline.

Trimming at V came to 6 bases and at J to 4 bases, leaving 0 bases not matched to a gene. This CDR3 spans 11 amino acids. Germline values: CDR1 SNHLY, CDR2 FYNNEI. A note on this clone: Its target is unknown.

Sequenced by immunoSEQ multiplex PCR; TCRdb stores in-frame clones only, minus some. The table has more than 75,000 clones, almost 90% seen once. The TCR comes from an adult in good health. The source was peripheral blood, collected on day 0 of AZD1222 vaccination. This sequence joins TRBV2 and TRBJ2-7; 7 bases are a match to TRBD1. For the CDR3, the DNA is TGTGCCAGCAGGACAGGGTACGAGCAGTACTTC. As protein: CASRTGYEQYF.